Each of the 25 T cell receptor beta chains below was sequenced from the same sample in a study of T cells in Graves' hyperthyroidism and ophthalmopathy. Amplification yielded TCR beta CDR3 regions, with RNA transcripts as the source. An initial round of RT-PCR targeting the TCR CDR3 relied on the HTBI primer set. TCRdb used MiXCR to reprocess the multiplex PCR reads, holding one entry per CDR3 protein. The repertoire includes roughly 500,000 distinct CDR3 sequences, more than 45% of them detected once, and around 20% sits in the top ten. The sequenced material came from peripheral blood or thyroid tissue (not recorded which). The receptors were sampled from an adult woman with Graves' disease, either hyperthyroidism or ophthalmopathy (not recorded which).

This clonotype has a handful of counts. The chain couples TRBV28 to TRBJ2-2; the D gene is possibly TRBD1 (6 bases). Germline loops: CDR1 MDHEN, CDR2 SYDVKM. V lost 3 bases and J lost 2, with 10 bases in between. The CDR3 sequence is 15 residues long. CDR3 nucleotide sequence: TGTGCCAGCAGTTTCAACAGGGACAACACCGGGGAGCTGTTTTTT. It yields the protein CASSFNRDNTGELFF.

This clonotype was detected many times. The J gene is TRBJ1-2, the V gene TRBV19, with D maybe TRBD1 (6 bases). V was cut by 10 bases and J by 8 bases, with 20 bases left in between. Germline V lookup: CDR1 LNHDA, CDR2 SQIVND (reference sequence). The CDR3 runs 13 residues. The CDR3 is CATNPPGGWGYTF. For the CDR3, the DNA is TGTGCCACTAACCCTCCGGGGGGCTGGGGCTACACCTTC.

This sequence joins TRBV12-3 or TRBV12-4 and TRBJ1-2, with D possibly TRBD1 on 6 matching bases. The CDR3 has 13 amino acids. V was trimmed by 7 bases and J by 2 bases, leaving 11 bases between them. The CDR3 loop is CASTGGGNYGYTF. The CDR3 region has the DNA TGTGCCAGCACCGGAGGGGGAAACTATGGCTACACCTTC.

This clonotype was detected a few times. The chain carries TRBV4-1 and TRBJ1-4; no firm D call. The V and J ends lost 2 bases and 3 bases respectively, with 13 bases between them. CDR1 is MGHRA, CDR2 YSYEKL, per germline. This CDR3 spans 16 amino acids. CDR3 bases: TGCGCCAGCAGCCAAAGCCCGGCGCGGGCTAATGAAAAACTGTTTTTT. Amino acids: CASSQSPARANEKLFF.

With respect to this clonotype: Its ends do not fully match the called genes, so a read error is possible. J is TRBJ1-1 and V is TRBV29-1; the D gene is possibly TRBD1 (5 bases). Germline V gene data show CDR1 as SQVTM and CDR2 as ANQGSEA. CDR3 length: 13 amino acids. CDR3: CGGSGLPNTGAFF. The CDR3 region has the DNA TGCGGCGGATCGGGACTTCCGAACACTGGAGCTTTCTTT.

The chain couples TRBV7-9 to TRBJ1-2; 9 bases align to TRBD1. Germline V lookup: CDR1 SEHNR, CDR2 FQNEAQ (reference sequence). This CDR3 contains 14 residues. J was trimmed by 8 bases and V by 3 bases; bases with no gene match: 7. The CDR3 DNA reads as TGTGCCAGCAGCTTGGAAGGGGACAGGGAAGGCTACACCTTC. Its translation is CASSLEGDREGYTF.

This chain uses TRBV7-9 with TRBJ1-6; 10 bases align to TRBD1. V lost 3 bases, J lost 7 bases, and 6 bases stayed unmatched. This CDR3 is 16 amino acids long. Germline assignment: CDR1 SEHNR and CDR2 FQNEAQ (reference sequence). The CDR3 spells CASSFGQGVLNSPLHF. In DNA, the CDR3 is TGTGCCAGCAGCTTCGGACAGGGGGTCCTAAATTCACCCCTCCACTTT.

This clonotype was recorded at least ten times. The chain carries TRBV20-1 and TRBJ2-7; 7 positions match TRBD1. The germline CDR1 and CDR2 sequences are DFQATT and SNEGSKA (reference sequence). The CDR3 covers 14 residues. Unmatched junction bases numbered 7, after V lost 5 bases and J lost 0 bases. The CDR3 region is CSAHLGGGSYEQYF. The CDR3 DNA reads TGCAGTGCTCACCTAGGGGGCGGCTCCTACGAGCAGTACTTC.

As for this clonotype: A junction end diverges from the germline sequence, so it may reflect a read error. This chain links TRBV9 with TRBJ1-6; 8 nucleotides match TRBD1. The germline V gene encodes CDR1 SGDLS and CDR2 YYNGEE. The CDR3 totals 15 residues. In nucleotides, the CDR3 is TGTGCCAGCAGCGGAGGACAGGGAGAGAATTCACCCCCCCACTTT. Its protein is CASSGGQGENSPPHF.

This clonotype has ten or more counts. The gene calls are TRBV3-1 and TRBJ1-3; D uncertain. Between the trimmed V and J ends, which lost 2 bases and 0 bases, there was a span of 5 bases. Germline V gene lookup returns CDR1 LGHDT and CDR2 YNNKEL (reference sequence). The CDR3 has 14 residues. The CDR3: CASSQSHSGNTIYF. The CDR3 region has the DNA TGTGCCAGCAGCCAATCCCACTCTGGAAACACCATATATTTT.

The chain is built from TRBV7-2 and TRBJ1-6; D unclear. The CDR3 is 16 amino acids. Germline V CDR1 and CDR2: SGHTA, FQGNSA. The V end lost 5 bases, the J end lost 14 bases, and 25 bases lay between the germline ends. The chain's CDR3 is CASSTHPTSGSGTLHF. The CDR3 DNA reads as TGTGCCAGCAGCACCCATCCGACTAGCGGGTCCGGCACCCTCCACTTT.

This clonotype was detected ten times or more. This CDR3 reads CASFLPGLGHTEAFF. The CDR3 nucleotides read TGTGCCAGCTTTCTGCCCGGACTGGGCCACACTGAAGCTTTCTTT. V is TRBV6-5 and J is TRBJ1-1; D is unclear. In germline, CDR1 is MNHEY, CDR2 SVGAGI. CDR3 length equals 15 residues. Trimming cost V 8 bases and J 3 bases, with 19 bases left between them.

The chain joins TRBV6-5 to TRBJ2-2, with D perhaps matching TRBD1 (6 bases). Germline V gene sequence: CDR1 MNHEY, CDR2 SVGAGI. This CDR3 has 16 amino acids. Trimming shortened V by 6 bases and J by 0 bases, and 14 bases separated the two germline ends. The CDR3 sequence is CASSQGSNTNTGELFF. The DNA for the CDR3 is TGTGCCAGCAGCCAGGGGAGCAATACGAACACCGGGGAGCTGTTTTTT.

J is TRBJ2-5 and V is TRBV2; D is ambiguous. This CDR3 region has 13 residues. CDR1 SNHLY and CDR2 FYNNEI come from the germline V gene. V lost 8 bases to trimming and J lost 2 bases, with 12 bases between them. The CDR3 reads CASPADQQETQYF. Here the CDR3 DNA reads TGTGCCAGCCCCGCCGATCAGCAAGAGACCCAGTACTTC.

The V call is TRBV29-1, the J call TRBJ1-4, with D unclear. Germline CDR1 and CDR2: SQVTM and ANQGSEA. This CDR3 has 13 amino acids. Deletions cut 0 bases from V and 5 bases from J, with 7 bases between. The CDR3 reads CSVEEGTNEKLFF. The DNA for the CDR3 is TGCAGCGTTGAAGAGGGTACCAATGAAAAACTGTTTTTT.

This clonotype was seen a few times. The chain is built from TRBV15 and TRBJ1-4; possibly TRBD1 for D (5 bases). Germline assignment: CDR1 LNHNV and CDR2 YYDKDF (reference sequence). There are 15 residues in the CDR3. V was shortened by 0 bases and J by 10 bases, with 15 bases between the two germline ends. The CDR3 nucleotides are TGTGCCACCAGCAGAGATGGGCAGGGTGAGCGAAAACTGTTTTTT. This codes for CATSRDGQGERKLFF.

This chain joins TRBV7-8 and TRBJ2-7; D could derive from TRBD1 or TRBD2 (6 bases each). CDR3 length: 13 residues. Germline CDR1 reads SGHVS; CDR2 reads FQNEAQ. Deletions cut 3 bases from V and 4 bases from J, with 10 bases between. In DNA form, the CDR3 reads TGTGCCAGCAGCTTCAAGGGGGGATACGAGCAGTACTTC. Amino acid sequence: CASSFKGGYEQYF.

Comment on this clonotype: Given a much more abundant clone one base away, this may be a read error. V and J are TRBV20-1 and TRBJ2-5, with D tentatively TRBD1 (7 bases). This CDR3 has 11 residues. The germline gives CDR1 DFQATT, CDR2 SNEGSKA (reference sequence). The V end was cut by 6 bases, the J end by 13 bases, with 18 bases between. The CDR3 reads CSATTGRFRYF. In nucleotides, the CDR3 is TGCAGTGCAACGACAGGGAGGTTCCGGTACTTC.

In this sample, this clonotype turned up once. At one end, the junction sequence differs from germline, possibly due to a read error. J is TRBJ2-7 and V is TRBV7-3; 9 nucleotides match TRBD1. The CDR3 loop spans 10 amino acids. The germline CDR1 and CDR2 sequences are SGHTA and FQGTGA. CDR3 in DNA: TGTGCCAGCAGCGTGACAGGGGGAACGTTC. Protein: CASSVTGGTF.

V is TRBV20-1 and J is TRBJ1-2; 10 bases align to TRBD1. Trimming cost V 2 bases and J 2 bases; bases outside gene matches: 5. The CDR3 length is 15 residues. From germline, CDR1 is DFQATT and CDR2 SNEGSKA (reference sequence). The CDR3 loop is CSARLPGQGNYGYTF. The CDR3 nucleotides are TGCAGTGCTAGATTGCCGGGACAGGGGAACTATGGCTACACCTTC.

This clonotype was counted many times. V and J are TRBV6-5 and TRBJ2-7; 9 nucleotides match TRBD2. From germline, CDR1 is MNHEY and CDR2 SVGAGI. This CDR3 has 14 amino acids. V dropped 6 bases and J dropped 6; count of bases not matched to a gene: 9. The DNA for the CDR3 is TGTGCCAGCAGAGGTCCGGGACTAGCTTCCGAGCAGTACTTC. Amino acids: CASRGPGLASEQYF.

This clonotype was seen ten or more times. V usage is TRBV20-1 and J usage is TRBJ1-5; D remains ambiguous. V lost 3 bases to trimming and J lost 0 bases, with 9 bases between them. Germline V lookup: CDR1 DFQATT, CDR2 SNEGSKA (reference sequence). CDR3 size: 14 residues. CDR3 in amino acids: CSASKGDSNQPQHF. Written as DNA, the CDR3 is TGCAGTGCTAGCAAGGGAGATAGCAATCAGCCCCAGCATTTT.

To note about this clonotype: A single base separates this from a much larger clone, so it may be a read error. J is TRBJ2-7 and V is TRBV7-9, with 9 nucleotides matching TRBD2. Germline V gene lookup returns CDR1 SEHNR and CDR2 FQNEAQ (reference sequence). This CDR3 spans 19 amino acids. The CDR3 coding sequence is TGTGCCGGCAGCTTATTTGGAGGTGCCTTAGCGGGAGTTCTGTACGAGCAGTACTTC. It encodes CAGSLFGGALAGVLYEQYF. The variable domain in full, completed from reference TRBV7-9 and TRBJ2-7, reads DTGVSQNPRHKITKRGQNVTFRCDPISEHNRLYWYRQTLGQGPEFLTYFQNEAQLEKSRLLSDRFSAERPKGSFSTLEIQRTEQGDSAMYLCAGSLFGGALAGVLYEQYFGPGTRLTVT.

This chain links TRBV10-3 with TRBJ1-1; TRBD1 aligns across 10 bases. The V gene end was trimmed by 6 bases and the J gene end by 7 bases; junction bases not matched to a gene: 8. Germline lookup yields CDR1 ENHRY and CDR2 SYGVKD. CDR3 size: 14 residues. Written as DNA, the CDR3 is TGTGCCATCAGCGACAGGGGGCAAAATAATGAAGCTTTCTTT. It is translated as CAISDRGQNNEAFF.

This chain connects TRBV6-4 to TRBJ1-2; D gene uncertain. The CDR3 has 16 amino acids. CDR1 and CDR2 (germline): MRHNA, SNTAGT. V was cut by 4 bases and J by 0 bases, with 15 bases left in between. CDR3 DNA sequence: TGTGCCAGCAGTGTTTCGCTGACACAAACTAACTATGGCTACACCTTC. This translates into CASSVSLTQTNYGYTF.